This T cell receptor (beta chain) was identified during a study of T cells after yellow fever vaccination. Study-wide points: Shared CD4/CD8 clonotypes were a small share, likely from convergent recombination. Abundant clonotypes from the bulk population could get into FACS-sorted repertoires as contaminants.

Each CDR3 protein is one row after TCRdb ran MiXCR on the 5' RACE reads. The profile shows 300,000 or so distinct CDR3 sequences, under 9% of them singletons. This CDR3 comprises 17 residues. CDR1 SGHRS and CDR2 YFSETQ come from the germline V gene. The trim removed 5 bases at V and 2 bases at J, leaving 9 bases unmatched. This clonotype came up a few times. Its target is not known. The specimen comprised CD4+ T cells sorted from PBMCs, sampled 5 days after the yellow fever booster vaccination. The source of this sequence is a man between 18 and 29 years old who received the YFV17D yellow fever vaccine. This chain uses TRBV5-1 with TRBJ2-2; 10 nucleotides agree with TRBD2. The CDR3 coding sequence is TGCGCCAGCAGGACGATTAGCGGGGGGCACAACACCGGGGAGCTGTTTTTT. Protein sequence: CASRTISGGHNTGELFF.